A selection of T cell receptor beta chains follows, all from one sample in a study of technical replicates of blood from a few donors. Clones were read by immunoSEQ multiplex PCR, and TCRdb kept only the in-frame ones, dropping some. The top ten hold 4.5% to 6.5% of the sample, which has 60,000 or so clones, around 87% seen once. Sequencing was done on a sample of PBMCs. Receptors originate from a human donor in good health. Some clones in this sample may be carry-over from other donors' samples. The CDR3 runs from the conserved cysteine through the conserved F or W. A D gene is named only where the DNA matches it firmly. Size is omitted from some rows. Given values are once, few, many or a class for expanded clones.

j_gene | d_gene | abundance | v_gene | CDR3nt | CDR3aa
TRBJ1-5 | TRBD1 | - | TRBV19 | TGTGCCAGTAGTATAGTTACAGGGGTCAATCAGCCCCAGCATTTT | CASSIVTGVNQPQHF
TRBJ2-7 | - | - | TRBV20-1 | TGCAGTGCGGATACAGGGAACGAGCAGTACTTC | CSADTGNEQYF
TRBJ1-2 | TRBD1 | - | TRBV27 | TGTGCCAGCAGTTTGGGACAGAACTATGGCTACACCTTC | CASSLGQNYGYTF
TRBJ2-7 | - | - | TRBV5-1 | TGCGCCAGCAGCTTCTCGACAGGTAGGGTTATCGAGCAGTACTTC | CASSFSTGRVIEQYF
TRBJ1-2 | - | - | TRBV11-2 | TGTGCCAGCAGCTTAGAAGCCGGTGGCTACACCTTC | CASSLEAGGYTF
TRBJ1-4 | - | - | TRBV6-5 | TGTGCCAGCCGACCTGCGGGTCTCGAAAAACTGTTTTTT | CASRPAGLEKLFF
TRBJ1-4 | - | - | TRBV25-1 | TGTGCCAGCAGTGAGTTTGGGTCAGGGTTTGAAAAACTGTTTTTT | CASSEFGSGFEKLFF
TRBJ1-5 | - | - | TRBV19 | TGTGCCAGTAGTCAGGGGTATAGCAATCAGCCCCAGCATTTT | CASSQGYSNQPQHF
TRBJ2-7 | TRBD2 | - | TRBV6-6 | TGTGCCAGCAGGAAGGAGATAGCGGGGGGGCCTTACGAGCAGTACTTC | CASRKEIAGGPYEQYF
TRBJ2-1 | - | - | TRBV4-3 | TGCGCCAGCAGCCAAGAAGTCAGTCACAATGAGCAGTTCTTC | CASSQEVSHNEQFF
TRBJ2-3 | - | once | TRBV9 | TGTGCCAGCACTATCCGGACACGGGTTTCGAACTCCCCCACAGATACGCAGTATTTT | CASTIRTRVSNSPTDTQYF
TRBJ1-3 | - | few | TRBV19 | TGTGCCAGTAGCGTCCCCTGGCGGAACACCATATATTTT | CASSVPWRNTIYF
TRBJ2-3 | - | - | TRBV9 | TGTGCCAGCAGCCCCCAAAAACAGGGTTTTTATACGCAGTATTTT | CASSPQKQGFYTQYF
TRBJ2-3 | TRBD2 | - | TRBV10-3 | TGTGCCACGGCGGGGGGGCCGCGAGATACGCAGTATTTT | CATAGGPRDTQYF
TRBJ1-6 | - | - | TRBV21-1 | TGTGCCAGCAGCAGATTTGGTCAGACAACGACACCCCTCCACTTT | CASSRFGQTTTPLHF
TRBJ2-7 | - | - | TRBV10-3 | TGTGCCATCAGTGAGCCAGGGGGGACGGGGGAGTACTTC | CAISEPGGTGEYF
TRBJ2-3 | TRBD2 | - | TRBV19 | TGTGCCAGTACCCCCAGCGGGAGGGCCGCAGATACGCAGTATTTT | CASTPSGRAADTQYF
TRBJ2-3 | TRBD2 | few | TRBV7-2 | TGTGCCAGCAGCTTCTTATCTGCGGGGGGGCGCTCAGATACGCAGTATTTT | CASSFLSAGGRSDTQYF
TRBJ1-1 | - | few | TRBV5-1 | TGCGCCAGCAGCTTATCGGGGGGGTATACTGAAGCTTTCTTT | CASSLSGGYTEAFF
TRBJ1-1 | - | - | TRBV27 | TGTGCCAGCAGTTTAGGCCCAGGGGCCACTGAAGCTTTCTTT | CASSLGPGATEAFF
TRBJ2-5 | TRBD2 | - | TRBV6-4 | TGTGCCAGCAAGGCGGGACTAGAAGAGACCCAGTACTTC | CASKAGLEETQYF
TRBJ1-1 | TRBD1 | - | TRBV7-9 | TGTGCCAGCAGCTTACTGCAGGGGGTCGCTGAAGCTTTCTTT | CASSLLQGVAEAFF
TRBJ1-2 | TRBD1 | - | TRBV7-3 | TGTGCCAGCAGCGCGGGACAGGGTAACTATGGCTACACCTTC | CASSAGQGNYGYTF
TRBJ1-5 | TRBD1 | few | TRBV4-1 | TGCGCCAGCAGCTCCTCGGACAGGGTCAATCAGCCCCAGCATTTT | CASSSSDRVNQPQHF
TRBJ2-1 | TRBD2 | few | TRBV7-3 | TGTGCCAGCAGCCGCGAGGGACTAGGGGGAGGCGAGCAGTTCTTC | CASSREGLGGGEQFF
TRBJ1-1 | TRBD1 | - | TRBV29-1 | TGCAGCGCCCCGCAACGGGACAGGGGGTTGAACACTGAAGCTTTCTTT | CSAPQRDRGLNTEAFF
TRBJ2-7 | TRBD2 | - | TRBV4-3 | TGCGCCAGCAGCCAAGAAATCAGGACTAGCGGGGAAAGGTGGTTCAACGAGCAGTACTTC | CASSQEIRTSGERWFNEQYF
TRBJ1-6 | TRBD1 | few | TRBV11-1 | TGTGCCAGCAGCAGGACAGGGAACAATTCACCCCTCCACTTT | CASSRTGNNSPLHF
TRBJ2-3 | TRBD2 | - | TRBV5-6 | TGTGCCAGCAGCTTGTCGTCTTGGGAGGGTTGGGATACGCAGTATTTT | CASSLSSWEGWDTQYF
TRBJ2-7 | - | - | TRBV4-1 | TGCGCCAGCAGCCTGAGGGTCCTCGAATCCTACGAGCAGTACTTC | CASSLRVLESYEQYF
TRBJ2-7 | - | - | TRBV7-2 | TGTGCCAGCAGCGGACTATCCTACGAGCAGTACTTC | CASSGLSYEQYF
TRBJ2-1 | - | - | TRBV7-3 | TGTGCCAGCAGCCCAACACGCGGGTCCTACAATGAGCAGTTCTTC | CASSPTRGSYNEQFF
TRBJ2-1 | TRBD1 | - | TRBV5-1 | TGCGCCAGCAGCCCGTGGGTGGACAGGGGAAACAATGAGCAGTTCTTC | CASSPWVDRGNNEQFF
TRBJ2-5 | TRBD2 | - | TRBV9 | TGTGCCAGCAGCACCGCGGGGGGGCCCCAAGAGACCCAGTACTTC | CASSTAGGPQETQYF
TRBJ2-7 | TRBD1 | once | TRBV18 | TGTGCCAGCTCACCTGGGACAGGGGCGGGCGAGCAGTACTTC | CASSPGTGAGEQYF
TRBJ2-5 | - | - | TRBV5-4 | TGTGCCAGCAGCTTGGGGCTAGCGATACAGACCCAGTACTTC | CASSLGLAIQTQYF
TRBJ2-7 | TRBD1 | once | TRBV19 | TGTGCCAGTAGTACAAGGACAGGGCCCTACGAGCAGTACTTC | CASSTRTGPYEQYF
TRBJ1-3 | - | once | TRBV15 | TGTGCCACCAGCCCTACCTCTGGAAACACCATATATTTT | CATSPTSGNTIYF
TRBJ1-1 | - | - | TRBV7-9 | TGTGCCAGCAGCTTAGGCCAGAAGAACACTGAAGCTTTCTTT | CASSLGQKNTEAFF
TRBJ1-3 | TRBD1 | - | TRBV9 | TGTGCCAGCAGCTCCGCCCCACAGGGGGATGGAAACACCATATATTTT | CASSSAPQGDGNTIYF
TRBJ2-1 | TRBD2 | few | TRBV11-2 | TGTGCCAGCAGCTTAGATTGGGCGGGAGTCTACAATGAGCAGTTCTTC | CASSLDWAGVYNEQFF
TRBJ2-1 | - | - | TRBV2 | TGTGCCAGCGTCATAGCGGTTCCCTACAATGAGCAGTTCTTC | CASVIAVPYNEQFF
TRBJ2-7 | TRBD2 | - | TRBV9 | TGTGCCAGCAGCGTCGCGGGGACTAGCGGCTACGAGCAGTACTTC | CASSVAGTSGYEQYF